This T cell receptor (beta chain) was sequenced during a study of blood T cell repertoires in COVID-19. Measured with immunoSEQ multiplex PCR; TCRdb has only the in-frame clones, and not every one. This sample has 150,000 to 200,000 clones, with about 88% found just once. V shed 5 bases and J 5 bases; nucleotides not matched to a gene: 15. The CDR3 is 18 amino acids. CDR1 LNHDA and CDR2 SQIVND come from the germline V gene (reference sequence). V gene TRBV19 combines with J gene TRBJ1-1, with 12 bases aligning to TRBD1. The sample consisted of peripheral blood. The clonotype comes from a man between 18 and 35 years old with acute or convalescent COVID-19. The CDR3 protein is CASSSPLGQGARGTEAFF. For the CDR3, the DNA is TGTGCCAGTAGTTCACCCCTGGGACAGGGGGCGCGAGGTACTGAAGCTTTCTTT.